The subject of this entry is one T cell receptor (beta chain). The data belong to a study of spatial heterogeneity in lung cancer. Time point reported: blood at routine non-recurrence follow-up after resection. Whole RNA came from tumor, nontumor lung or frozen PBMC and was sequenced without being sorted. A single record per CDR3 protein comes from TCRdb applying MiXCR to the 5' RACE reads. The table shows approximately 93,000 distinct CDR3 sequences, with 19% occurring only once. CDR3 length equals 19 residues. Germline CDR1 reads SGHRS; CDR2 reads YFSETQ. Germline trimming cut 0 bases from V and 3 bases from J; bases unmatched to any gene: 12.

The material was PBMCs, obtained at follow-up. The chain joins TRBV5-1 to TRBJ2-2, with 9 bases lining up with TRBD2. The TCR was taken from a male donor with early-stage non-small cell lung cancer. The CDR3 nucleotides are TGCGCCAGCAGCTTGGCTCGTGCGGGAGGGTCGATTGACACCGGGGAGCTGTTTTTT. It encodes CASSLARAGGSIDTGELFF.